Below, 14 T cell receptor beta chains from the same sample are listed, as sequenced in a study of neurological immune-mediated disorders. The time point is: longitudinal time-point 3. TCRdb re-analysed the 5' RACE reads in MiXCR, keeping a single row per CDR3 protein. The sample shows fewer than 55,000 distinct CDR3 sequences, over 9.5% of them seen only once. Sequencing was carried out using PBMCs. These TCRs come from a male donor with HTLV-1-associated myelopathy (HAM/TSP).

This clonotype was seen only a few times. The chain employs TRBV9 and TRBJ1-1, with unresolved D. Per the germline V gene, CDR1 is SGDLS and CDR2 is YYNGEE. Trimming pared 3 bases from V and 4 bases from J, leaving 10 bases between. CDR3 size: 13 residues. CDR3 residues: CASSAGRGTEAFF. The CDR3 DNA is TGTGCCAGCAGCGCGGGGAGAGGCACTGAAGCTTTCTTT. Full variable domain (rest looked up from reference TRBV9 and TRBJ1-1): DSGVTQTPKHLITATGQRVTLRCSPRSGDLSVYWYQQSLDQGLQFLIQYYNGEERAKGNILERFSAQQFPDLHSELNLSSLELGDSALYFCASSAGRGTEAFFGQGTRLTVV.

This clonotype was counted at least ten times. The chain combines TRBV5-5 with TRBJ2-7; D remains ambiguous. The CDR3 length is 13 residues. Germline V gene sequence: CDR1 SGHKS, CDR2 YYEKEE (reference sequence). The V gene lost 0 bases and the J gene lost 4 bases, with 8 bases spanning the gap. The CDR3 bases are TGTGCCAGCAGCTTGGACGTTATTTACGAGCAGTACTTC. Translated: CASSLDVIYEQYF.

The table lists this clonotype with a few counts. The chain couples TRBV24-1 to TRBJ2-3; D is unclear. The CDR3 consists of 16 residues. The germline gives CDR1 KGHDR, CDR2 SFDVKD. V shed 6 bases and J shed 4 bases, with 19 bases lying between them. The CDR3 spells CATSISGIVSSDTQYF. CDR3 in DNA: TGTGCCACCAGTATTTCAGGAATTGTGTCGTCAGATACGCAGTATTTT.

This clonotype was detected many times. The chain uses TRBV6-6 and TRBJ2-3; D unclear. Germline V gene lookup returns CDR1 MNHNY and CDR2 SVGAGI (reference sequence). Trimming took off 5 bases at V and 5 bases at J, with 5 bases between the two ends. The CDR3 covers 11 residues. For the CDR3, the DNA is TGTGCCAGCAGTACCATAGATACGCAGTATTTT. Protein: CASSTIDTQYF.

There are many counts of this clonotype. The chain carries TRBV6-1 and TRBJ2-1; TRBD2 agrees at 14 bases. Germline V gene lookup returns CDR1 MNHNS and CDR2 SASEGT. J lost 9 bases, V lost 3 bases, and 4 bases had no gene match. The CDR3 is 15 amino acids. In DNA, the CDR3 is TGTGCCAGCAGTGACATGGGACTAGCGGGAGCTGAGCAGTTCTTC. It specifies CASSDMGLAGAEQFF.

In its sample, this clonotype was seen many times. The rearrangement uses TRBV28 and TRBJ1-2; no clear D. Germline V gene sequence: CDR1 MDHEN, CDR2 SYDVKM. Deletions cut 4 bases from V and 5 bases from J, with 2 bases between. This CDR3 is built from 10 residues. CDR3 region: CASSSYGYTF. DNA of the CDR3: TGTGCCAGCAGTTCGTATGGCTACACCTTC.

This clonotype has a count of ten or more. The rearrangement joins TRBV12-3 or TRBV12-4 to TRBJ2-5; TRBD1 agrees at 7 bases. The CDR3 is 14 residues long. V gave up 3 bases and J gave up 2 bases; unmatched junction bases: 3. The DNA of the CDR3 is TGTGCCAGCAGTTTGGACAGGACGCAAGAGACCCAGTACTTC. It yields the protein CASSLDRTQETQYF.

This clonotype was picked up many times. A much larger clone differs from this one at a single base, so this may be a read error. As the CDR3 is not closed by the conserved phenylalanine or tryptophan, this likely results from a read error. The gene calls are TRBV29-1 and TRBJ1-6, with TRBD1 matching 8 bases. The V and J ends lost 4 bases and 8 bases, in that order; junction bases with no gene match: 7. CDR1 is SQVTM, CDR2 ANQGSEA, per germline. The CDR3 is 14 amino acids. The CDR3 sequence: CSVGTGRGDSPLHY. CDR3 nucleotide sequence: TGCAGCGTTGGGACAGGGCGAGGAGATTCACCCCTCCACTAT.

This clonotype occurred many times. This chain connects TRBV5-1 to TRBJ2-2; TRBD2 might be the D (6 bases). This CDR3 comprises 15 residues. The V gene lost 2 bases and the J gene lost 3 bases, with 11 bases spanning the gap. The germline gives CDR1 SGHRS, CDR2 YFSETQ. In DNA form, the CDR3 reads TGCGCCAGCAGCTTAAGGGACTCCCACACCGGGGAGCTGTTTTTT. The encoded protein is CASSLRDSHTGELFF.

The chain combines TRBV20-1 with TRBJ2-2; 14 positions agree with TRBD2. V shed 0 bases, J shed 6 bases, and the junction held 12 bases outside the gene matches. Per germline, CDR1 DFQATT and CDR2 SNEGSKA (reference sequence). The CDR3 is 19 amino acids. CDR3 amino acids: CSARDARTSGGLEAGELFF. CDR3 nucleotides: TGCAGTGCTAGAGATGCAAGGACTAGCGGGGGGTTAGAGGCCGGGGAGCTGTTTTTT.

A few counts support this clonotype. The chain recombines TRBV12-3 or TRBV12-4 with TRBJ1-1; possible D gene TRBD1, 5 bases. Trimming shortened V by 3 bases and J by 1 base, and 18 bases separated the two germline ends. CDR3 length equals 17 residues. CDR3: CASSFRIPGTENTEAFF. The CDR3, as DNA: TGTGCCAGCAGTTTCCGAATTCCCGGGACGGAGAACACTGAAGCTTTCTTT.

This clonotype was counted many times. This sequence joins TRBV20-1 and TRBJ2-1; the D gene is possibly TRBD1 (5 bases). This CDR3 region has 13 residues. V was shortened by 4 bases and J by 2 bases, with 9 bases between the two germline ends. Germline CDR1 reads DFQATT; CDR2 reads SNEGSKA (reference sequence). In DNA form, the CDR3 reads TGCAGTGCTAATCCAGGGCCCTACAATGAGCAGTTCTTC. Protein product: CSANPGPYNEQFF.

This clonotype appeared many times. The rearrangement uses TRBV20-1 and TRBJ2-6; the D is unclear. Between the trimmed V and J ends, which lost 1 base and 4 bases, there was a span of 2 bases. The CDR3 consists of 12 residues. Germline V gene data show CDR1 as DFQATT and CDR2 as SNEGSKA (reference sequence). This chain's CDR3 is CSARAGANVLTF. For the CDR3, the DNA is TGCAGTGCTAGAGCCGGGGCCAACGTCCTGACTTTC.

This clonotype was observed at least ten times. V and J are TRBV2 and TRBJ2-3, with 10 bases aligning to TRBD2. The junction had 4 bases not matched to a gene; V was cut back by 9 bases and J by 4 bases. The V gene's germline CDR1 is SNHLY and CDR2 FYNNEI. The CDR3 runs 13 residues. CDR3 region: CASSSGGADTQYF. Written as DNA, the CDR3 is TGTGCCAGTTCTAGCGGGGGAGCAGATACGCAGTATTTT. The whole variable domain, filled in from reference TRBV2 and TRBJ2-3, reads EPEVTQTPSHQVTQMGQEVILRCVPISNHLYFYWYRQILGQKVEFLVSFYNNEISEKSEIFDDQFSVERPDGSNFTLKIRSTKLEDSAMYFCASSSGGADTQYFGPGTRLTVL.